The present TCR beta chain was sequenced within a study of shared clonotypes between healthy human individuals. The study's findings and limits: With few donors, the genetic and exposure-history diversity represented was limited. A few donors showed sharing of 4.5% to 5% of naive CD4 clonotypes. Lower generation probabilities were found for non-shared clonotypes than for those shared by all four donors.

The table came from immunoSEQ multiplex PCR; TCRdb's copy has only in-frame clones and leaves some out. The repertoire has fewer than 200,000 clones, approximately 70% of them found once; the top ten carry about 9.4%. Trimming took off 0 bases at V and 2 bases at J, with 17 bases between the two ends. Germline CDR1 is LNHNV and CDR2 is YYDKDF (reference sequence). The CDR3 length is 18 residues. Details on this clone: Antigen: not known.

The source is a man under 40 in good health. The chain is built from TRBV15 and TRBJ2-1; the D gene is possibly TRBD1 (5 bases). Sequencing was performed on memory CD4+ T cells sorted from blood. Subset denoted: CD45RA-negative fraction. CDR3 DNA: TGTGCCACCAGCAGAGATCCTGGTGGGGCCCTCGCCTACAATGAGCAGTTCTTC. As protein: CATSRDPGGALAYNEQFF.